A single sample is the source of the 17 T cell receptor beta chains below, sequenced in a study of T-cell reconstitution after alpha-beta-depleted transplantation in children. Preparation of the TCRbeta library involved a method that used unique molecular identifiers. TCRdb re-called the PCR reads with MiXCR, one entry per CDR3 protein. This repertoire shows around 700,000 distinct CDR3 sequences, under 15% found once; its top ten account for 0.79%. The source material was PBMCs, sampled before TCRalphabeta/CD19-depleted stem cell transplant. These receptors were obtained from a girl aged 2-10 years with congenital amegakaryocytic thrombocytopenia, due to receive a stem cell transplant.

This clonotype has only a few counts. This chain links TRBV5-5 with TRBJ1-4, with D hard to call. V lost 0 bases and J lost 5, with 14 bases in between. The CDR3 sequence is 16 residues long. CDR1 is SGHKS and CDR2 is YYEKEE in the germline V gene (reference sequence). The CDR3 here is CASSLAGVQINEKLFF. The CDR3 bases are TGTGCCAGCAGCTTGGCGGGTGTCCAAATAAATGAAAAACTGTTTTTT.

CDR3 sequence: CSARLAGGPFSYEQYF. In DNA form, the CDR3 reads TGCAGTGCTAGACTAGCGGGAGGCCCTTTTAGCTACGAGCAGTACTTC. The chain has TRBV20-1 and TRBJ2-7, with 11 bases that match TRBD2. V shed 2 bases and J 3 bases; nucleotides not matched to a gene: 9. The CDR3 covers 16 residues. Germline CDR1 reads DFQATT; CDR2 reads SNEGSKA (reference sequence).

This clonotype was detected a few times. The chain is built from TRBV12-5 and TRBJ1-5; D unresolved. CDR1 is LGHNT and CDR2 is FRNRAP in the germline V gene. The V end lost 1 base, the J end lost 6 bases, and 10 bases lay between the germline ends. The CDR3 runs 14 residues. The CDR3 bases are TGTGCTAGTGGTTTGGGGCCCGGGTTTCAGCCCCAGCATTTT. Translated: CASGLGPGFQPQHF. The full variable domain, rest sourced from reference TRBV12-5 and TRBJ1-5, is DARVTQTPRHKVTEMGQEVTMRCQPILGHNTVFWYRQTMMQGLELLAYFRNRAPLDDSGMPKDRFSAEMPDATLATLKIQPSEPRDSAVYFCASGLGPGFQPQHFGDGTRLSIL.

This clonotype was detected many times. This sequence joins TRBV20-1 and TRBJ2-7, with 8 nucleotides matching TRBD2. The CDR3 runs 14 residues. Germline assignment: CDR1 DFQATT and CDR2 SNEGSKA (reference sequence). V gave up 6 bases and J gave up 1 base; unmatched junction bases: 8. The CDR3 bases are TGCAGTGCAGACCGGACTAGCCTTTCCTACGAGCAGTACTTC. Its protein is CSADRTSLSYEQYF.

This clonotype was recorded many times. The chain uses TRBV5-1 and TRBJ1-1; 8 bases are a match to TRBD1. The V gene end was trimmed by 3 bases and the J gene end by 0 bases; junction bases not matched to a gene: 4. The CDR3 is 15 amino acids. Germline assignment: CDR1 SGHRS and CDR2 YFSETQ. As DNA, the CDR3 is TGCGCCAGCAGCTCCGGACAGGGTTTGAACACTGAAGCTTTCTTT. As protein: CASSSGQGLNTEAFF.

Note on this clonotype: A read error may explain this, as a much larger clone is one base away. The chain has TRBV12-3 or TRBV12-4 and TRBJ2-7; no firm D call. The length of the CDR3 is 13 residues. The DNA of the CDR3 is TGTACCAGCAGCGAGAGTGGCTCCTACGAGCAGTACTTC. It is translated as CTSSESGSYEQYF.

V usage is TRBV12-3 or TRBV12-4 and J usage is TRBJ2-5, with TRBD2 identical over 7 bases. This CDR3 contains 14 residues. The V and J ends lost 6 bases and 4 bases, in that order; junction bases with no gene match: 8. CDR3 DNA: TGTGCCAGCAGCTCCGGCGGGAGTACAGAGACCCAGTACTTC. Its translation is CASSSGGSTETQYF.

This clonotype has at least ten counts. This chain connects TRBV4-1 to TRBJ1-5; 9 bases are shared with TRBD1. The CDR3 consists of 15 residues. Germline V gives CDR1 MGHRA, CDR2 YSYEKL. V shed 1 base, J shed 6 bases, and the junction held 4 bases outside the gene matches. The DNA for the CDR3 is TGCGCCAGCAGCCAAGTCGGGACAGGGATTCAGCCCCAGCATTTT. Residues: CASSQVGTGIQPQHF.

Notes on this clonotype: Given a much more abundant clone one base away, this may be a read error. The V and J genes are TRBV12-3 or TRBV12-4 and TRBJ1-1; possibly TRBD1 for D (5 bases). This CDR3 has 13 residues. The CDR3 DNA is TGTACCAGCCTCGACAGACTGAACACTGAAGCTTTCTTT. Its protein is CTSLDRLNTEAFF.

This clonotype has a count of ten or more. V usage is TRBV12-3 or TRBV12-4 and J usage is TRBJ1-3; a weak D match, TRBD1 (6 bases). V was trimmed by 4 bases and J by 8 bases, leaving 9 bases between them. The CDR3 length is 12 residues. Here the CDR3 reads CASSWDTDTIYF. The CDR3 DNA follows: TGTGCCAGCAGTTGGGACACAGACACCATATATTTT.

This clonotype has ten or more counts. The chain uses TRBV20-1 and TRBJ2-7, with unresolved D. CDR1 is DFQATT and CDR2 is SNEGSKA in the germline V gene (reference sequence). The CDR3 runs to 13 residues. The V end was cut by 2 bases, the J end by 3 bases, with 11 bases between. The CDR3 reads CSARQRSFYEQYF. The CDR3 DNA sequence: TGCAGTGCTAGACAACGCAGTTTCTACGAGCAGTACTTC.

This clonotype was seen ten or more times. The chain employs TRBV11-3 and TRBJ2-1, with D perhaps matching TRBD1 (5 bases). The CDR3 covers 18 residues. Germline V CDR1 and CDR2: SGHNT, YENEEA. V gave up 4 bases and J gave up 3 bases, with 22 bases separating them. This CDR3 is CASSSLNDRINLYNEQFF. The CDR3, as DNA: TGTGCCAGCAGCTCCCTTAACGACAGAATTAACCTCTACAATGAGCAGTTCTTC. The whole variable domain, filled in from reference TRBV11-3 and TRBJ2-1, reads EAGVVQSPRYKIIEKKQPVAFWCNPISGHNTLYWYLQNLGQGPELLIRYENEEAVDDSQLPKDRFSAERLKGVDSTLKIQPAELGDSAVYLCASSSLNDRINLYNEQFFGPGTRLTVL.

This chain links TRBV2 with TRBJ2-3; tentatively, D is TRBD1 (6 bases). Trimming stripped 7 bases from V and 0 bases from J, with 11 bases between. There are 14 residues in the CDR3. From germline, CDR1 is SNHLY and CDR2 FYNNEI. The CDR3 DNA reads TGTGCCAGCACCCAGGGGTTTAGCACAGATACGCAGTATTTT. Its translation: CASTQGFSTDTQYF. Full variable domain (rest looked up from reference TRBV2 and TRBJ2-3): EPEVTQTPSHQVTQMGQEVILRCVPISNHLYFYWYRQILGQKVEFLVSFYNNEISEKSEIFDDQFSVERPDGSNFTLKIRSTKLEDSAMYFCASTQGFSTDTQYFGPGTRLTVL.

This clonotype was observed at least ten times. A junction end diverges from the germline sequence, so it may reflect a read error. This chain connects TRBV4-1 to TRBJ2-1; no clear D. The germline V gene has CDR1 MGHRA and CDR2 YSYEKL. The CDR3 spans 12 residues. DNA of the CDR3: TGTGCCAGCAGCCAAGGGCTGAATGAGCAGTTCTTC. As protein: CASSQGLNEQFF.

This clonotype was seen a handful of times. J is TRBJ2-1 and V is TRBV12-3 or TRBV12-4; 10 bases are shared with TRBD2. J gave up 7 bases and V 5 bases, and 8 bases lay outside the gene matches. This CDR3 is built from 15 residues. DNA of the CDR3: TGTGCCAGCAGTGTGCCTAGCGGGAGAGGGAATGAGCAGTTCTTC. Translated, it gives CASSVPSGRGNEQFF.

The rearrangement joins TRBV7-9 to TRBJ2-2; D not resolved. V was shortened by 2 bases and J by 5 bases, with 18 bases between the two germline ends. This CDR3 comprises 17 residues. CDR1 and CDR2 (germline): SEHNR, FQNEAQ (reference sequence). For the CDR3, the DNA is TGTGCCAGCAGCTTACCCCTAGATCGTCTGGGGACCGGGGAGCTGTTTTTT. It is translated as CASSLPLDRLGTGELFF.

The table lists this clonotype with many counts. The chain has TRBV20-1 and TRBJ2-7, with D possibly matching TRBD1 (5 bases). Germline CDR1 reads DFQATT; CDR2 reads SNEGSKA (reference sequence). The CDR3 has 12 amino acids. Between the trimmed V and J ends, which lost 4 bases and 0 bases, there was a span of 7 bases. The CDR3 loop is CSATQDSYEQYF. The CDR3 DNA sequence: TGCAGTGCTACACAGGACTCCTACGAGCAGTACTTC.